This T cell receptor beta chain was identified in a study of T cell clonality in common variable immunodeficiency. Points from the study as a whole: The cause of increased CVID clonality remains unclear without subpopulation sequencing. Fewer TCRbeta clones were shared among CVID subjects than controls.

Trimming took 5 bases from V and 3 from J; bases not matched to a gene: 16. Germline loops: CDR1 PRHDT, CDR2 FYEKMQ (reference sequence). The CDR3 extends over 18 amino acids. Assay: immunoSEQ multiplex PCR; the TCRdb copy retains only in-frame clones and omits some. The sample shows 52,000 or so clones, no singletons; the ten largest hold around 0.84%. This clone was recorded many times. Its antigen remains unidentified. The read terminates 3 residues before the CDR3 end, so the remaining end is supplied by the germline J gene. This TCR was sampled from a person between 18 and 69 years old in good health. The V gene is TRBV13, the J gene TRBJ1-2, with 9 positions matching TRBD1. Sequencing used peripheral blood mononuclear cells. This chain's CDR3 is CASSPTRTGTGLYYGYTF. The sequenced CDR3 bases are TGTGCCAGCAGCCCTACGAGAACCGGGACAGGGTTGTACTATGGC. The variable domain in full, with the rest retrieved from reference TRBV13 and TRBJ1-2, is AAGVIQSPRHLIKEKRETATLKCYPIPRHDTVYWYQQGPGQDPQFLISFYEKMQSDKGSIPDRFSAQQFSDYHSELNMSSLELGDSALYFCASSPTRTGTGLYYGYTFGSGTRLTVV.